The present TCR beta chain was sequenced within a study of cytotoxic CD8 clonotypes in ibrutinib-treated CLL (dated by TCRdb to the early 2020s). A note on the overall study: The cohort included roughly 15 treatment-naive and 11 relapsed/refractory patients; 17 to 18 were IGHV unmutated. Responses were partial in about 25 patients and complete in 2; after median approximately 69 months follow-up, some 15 stayed in remission and some twelve progressed. Samples at response were collected after a median of roughly twelve months of treatment, with a range of roughly 6 to 36 months. On average, each sample had roughly 260,000 productive templates and around 100,000 productive rearrangements. Longitudinal samples were obtainable from about 30% of the roughly 90 participants in the trial. Cryopreserved peripheral blood mononuclear cells were collected at three points: before therapy, at response, and at either sustained remission or disease progression. Every sample from remission and from progressive disease was obtained while the patients were still on ibrutinib. Beyond this particular receptor, the publication reports: Public clonotypes were found to be uncommon and were observed to contract or remain stable during treatment; the increase in clonality was shown to reflect expansion of private clonotypes at ibrutinib response. Lymph node repertoires were not examined, and the timing of sampling was not matched between patients in sustained remission and those whose disease progressed. At baseline, clonality was higher than in age-matched healthy donors and showed a strong correlation with circulating CD8+ T-cell counts. An increase in clonality was observed at ibrutinib response, with clonality remaining stable during sustained remission and falling back toward baseline at progression.

With respect to this clone: There is no known antigen for this receptor. Base qualities are not recorded, but no much larger clone differs from it by a single base.

What the time point label conveys for this sample: approximately 2 years on ibrutinib. For TCR beta library preparation, approximately 2 micrograms of genomic DNA were isolated from cryopreserved PBMCs. Longitudinal blood samples from CLL patients on ibrutinib monotherapy were analyzed using high-throughput TCR beta sequencing. The patients took part in an open-label, single-center phase 2 trial of ibrutinib monotherapy. Deletion took 0 bases off V and 6 bases off J, with a span of 13 bases between the germline ends. The CDR3, cysteine through phenylalanine, is 15 amino acids long. Only the CDR3 DNA stays, 45 bases, in frame from base 1. Taken from the germline V gene (reference sequence), the CDR1 and CDR2 loops are SGHKS and YYEKEE. The goal of deep resolution MiSeq sequencing was a depth between 1 in 1 million and 1 in 200,000 T cells, and coverage averaged 10x per clonotype. TCR beta libraries were generated with the immunoSEQ hsTCRB Kit. In the authors' own workflow: ImmunoSEQ Data Assistant and ImmunoSEQ Analyzer were used for data analysis, and V, D and J genes were assigned according to IMGT definitions. Clonality was computed as one minus normalized Shannon entropy of productive rearrangement frequencies, ranging from 0 to 1. Only overrepresented clonotypes making up at least 0.05% of each patient's repertoire were included in the public clonotype analysis. Around 14 repertoires from age-matched healthy donors, obtained from immuneACCESS, served as clonality controls. Held by TCRdb, this immuneACCESS table contains in-frame sequences only and omits some clones. Under half of the omission traces to an unresolved V gene where checked; the cause of the rest is unknown. That table supplies the V and J calls and clone size; D and trimming were determined from the DNA. In this sample the table shows 100,000 to 150,000 clones, roughly 88% of which occur a single time. The ten largest clones represent approximately 2% of the sample.

Material: PBMCs, obtained after 24 months of ibrutinib treatment. This receptor chain uses TRBV5-5 and TRBJ1-5; the D gene identity is not certain. The TCR sequence derives from a human donor with chronic lymphocytic leukemia. CDR3 reads: CASSLGEARGQPQHF. The bases read TGTGCCAGCAGCTTGGGGGAGGCCCGCGGTCAGCCCCAGCATTTT.